This TCR beta chain was observed in a study of memory CD4+ T cells and cytomegalovirus serostatus (dated by TCRdb to between 2017 and 2020). Some background on the complete study: The cohort comprised roughly 35 healthy Belgian adults, 9 CMV seropositive and around 25 CMV seronegative. CD4+ memory TCRbeta repertoires of a Belgian cohort with known cytomegalovirus serostatus were sequenced in order to replicate a published TCR-based CMV serostatus classifier.

Genomic DNA was extracted from sorted cells with the Quick-DNA Microprep Kit. TCRbeta DNA was amplified with the immunoSEQ hsTCRbeta kit following the manufacturer's protocol. An Illumina MiSeq instrument was used to sequence the TCRbeta libraries. In the authors' own workflow: Removing out-of-frame sequences left approximately 2,400,000 distinct TCRbeta sequences, an average of approximately 61,000 per individual. Each individual was scored using the number of 164 previously reported CMV-associated TCRbeta sequences that the individual carried and the total number of productive distinct TCRbeta sequences. A beta-binomial model was reimplemented in Python, and random forests from scikit-learn, run with default parameters, were trained on data from the US cohort. Classifier performance on the Belgian cohort was reported as the median AUC with percentile confidence intervals calculated over 10,000 bootstrap iterations. The table was pulled from immuneACCESS by TCRdb, which kept in-frame rearrangements only. Such tables lose some clones; where checked, under half of the loss comes from unresolved V genes, and the rest has no known cause. The V and J calls and clone size were taken over from that table, and D and trimming were inferred from the DNA. The sample table lists 45,000 to 65,000 clones, over 75% of them with a count of one. The ten largest clones represent roughly 0.59% of the sample.

From V the trimming removes 0 bases and from J it removes 3 bases, while the gene matches leave 5 bases of the junction unaccounted for. The CDR3, from cysteine to phenylalanine, totals 15 residues. Just the 45-base CDR3 DNA is kept, in frame starting at base 1. From the germline V gene, CDR1 is MNHNS and CDR2 is SASEGT. Single viable CD3+CD4+CD8-CD45RO+ cells were sorted as memory CD4+ T cells on a FACSAria II. To determine CMV serostatus, a Roche Elecsys assay was used that detects serum IgG against CMV pp150, pp28, p38 and p52. After the samples were thawed, total CD4+ T cells were enriched through positive selection using CD4 magnetic microbeads. The samples came from a separate study whose specific focus was interrogating the CD4+ T cell memory repertoire. Peripheral blood mononuclear cells were isolated and cryopreserved according to standard operating procedures, and serum was stored at -80 degrees C. CD3-PerCP (BW264/56), CD4-APC (RPA-T4), CD45RO-PE (UCHT1) and CD8-Pacific Orange (3B5) antibodies were used for staining, and non-viable cells were excluded with Sytox blue.

Overall study outcomes, separate from this receptor: Among the 150 to 200 previously reported CMV-associated TCRbeta sequences, some 69 showed up in the CD4+ memory repertoires, with each one found in between one and five individuals. The results were interpreted as suggesting that the CMV-associated TCR signature is largely present in the CD4+ memory repertoire. A median bootstrapped AUC of around 0.94 with a 95% CI of 0.76-1.00 was achieved on the Belgian cohort by the original-framework classifier. For predicting CMV serostatus, the median bootstrapped AUC was approximately 0.96 using the original framework and approximately 0.91 using a US-trained random forest. Only CD4+CD45RO+ memory cells were sequenced, unlike the original study, which covered naive and memory CD4+ and CD8+ populations.

On this clone: Its antigen remains undetermined. Per-base qualities were not stored, and no clone one base away is much larger.

Specimen: memory CD4+ T cells from blood. The TCR was taken from an adult in good health and CMV-seronegative. This receptor chain uses TRBV6-1 and TRBJ2-7; TRBD1 agrees with 7 junctional bases. The nucleotide sequence is given as TGTGCCAGCAGTGAAGCGCCAGGGGGTAACTACGAGCAGTACTTC. This gives the protein CASSEAPGGNYEQYF.